Following are 10 T cell receptor beta chains from one sample sequenced in a study of blood T cells in healthy people across ages. Together with a sample-barcoded 5' primer, a J-beta primer mix was included in a second PCR lasting about 6 to 11 cycles. TCRdb reanalysed the 5' RACE reads using MiXCR and keeps one entry per CDR3 protein. In the table there are some 930,000 distinct CDR3 sequences, roughly 28% of which are singletons. The sample was also linked to a second study, of T cells of mothers and their children.

The sequencing input was blood. The receptor source for this set is a woman between 40 and 50 years old in good health.

This clonotype turned up a few times. The genes are TRBV2 and TRBJ2-1; TRBD2 might be the D (7 bases). V lost 1 base to trimming and J lost 14 bases, with 18 bases between them. Germline V gene lookup returns CDR1 SNHLY and CDR2 FYNNEI. This CDR3 region has 14 residues. The CDR3 region has the DNA TGTGCCAGCAGTGAAGGTGGGGGGGCTTCCCTCGAGTTCTTC. Translating gives CASSEGGGASLEFF.

The chain combines TRBV7-6 with TRBJ2-1, with 8 bases lining up with TRBD2. Germline trimming cut 1 base from V and 10 bases from J; bases unmatched to any gene: 9. Germline V CDR1 and CDR2: SGHVS, FNYEAQ. This CDR3 has 15 residues. The CDR3 reads CASSLESGGEREQFF. In nucleotides, the CDR3 is TGTGCCAGCAGCTTAGAGTCCGGGGGGGAGAGGGAGCAGTTCTTC.

Of note for this clonotype: Given a much more abundant clone one base away, this may be a read error. The chain links TRBV20-1 to TRBJ2-3, with 14 bases matching TRBD2. V dropped 6 bases and J dropped 5; count of bases not matched to a gene: 7. This CDR3 is built from 15 residues. Germline values: CDR1 DFQATT, CDR2 SNEGSKA (reference sequence). CDR3 region: CSAPWGTSGGDTQYF. The CDR3 bases are TGCAGTGCCCCGTGGGGGACTAGCGGGGGAGATACGCAGTATTTT.

A word on this clonotype: The junction shows a germline mismatch at one end, possibly a read error. The genes are TRBV20-1 and TRBJ2-3; tentative D call: TRBD2 (6 bases). This CDR3 is 13 amino acids long. Germline V gives CDR1 DFQATT, CDR2 SNEGSKA (reference sequence). The CDR3 protein is CGARPSARDTQYF. The CDR3, as DNA: TGCGGTGCTCGACCTAGCGCCCGAGATACGCAGTATTTT.

Many counts were recorded for this clonotype. V is TRBV6-6 and J is TRBJ1-2, with D possibly being TRBD1 (5 bases). V lost 4 bases, J lost 8 bases, and 14 bases lay in between. The CDR3 sequence is 13 residues long. CDR1 and CDR2 from the germline V gene are MNHNY and SVGAGI (reference sequence). The CDR3 DNA sequence: TGTGCCAGCAGTTCCAACACGGGGGACGGCTACACCTTC. It yields the protein CASSSNTGDGYTF.

The chain employs TRBV28 and TRBJ1-6, with D possibly matching TRBD1 (6 bases). The germline V gene encodes CDR1 MDHEN and CDR2 SYDVKM. The CDR3 length is 18 residues. Trimming took 4 bases from V and 0 from J, leaving 16 bases between them. CDR3 DNA sequence: TGTGCCAGCAGTTCGAATGGACAGTTAAGCTCCTATAATTCACCCCTCCACTTT. Protein product: CASSSNGQLSSYNSPLHF.

This clonotype was found a few times. V and J are TRBV20-1 and TRBJ2-3; 12 bases are a match to TRBD1. The CDR3 length is 14 residues. Germline loops: CDR1 DFQATT, CDR2 SNEGSKA (reference sequence). V was pared by 5 bases and J by 4 bases, with 4 bases of the junction left unmatched. CDR3 in amino acids: CSAAGQGAADTQYF. The CDR3 bases are TGCAGTGCTGCGGGACAGGGGGCCGCAGATACGCAGTATTTT.

With respect to this clonotype: A read error may account for a junction end that differs from germline. The gene calls are TRBV7-2 and TRBJ1-2; tentatively, D is TRBD1 (6 bases). The CDR3 length is 16 residues. Germline-derived CDR1 and CDR2 are SGHTA and FQGNSA. The CDR3, as DNA: TGTGCCAGCAGCTCCTTCGCACAGGGAATGTCCTATGACTACACCTTC. It yields the protein CASSSFAQGMSYDYTF.

This clonotype was observed a handful of times. The J gene is TRBJ2-1, the V gene TRBV6-2 or TRBV6-3; 10 nucleotides match TRBD2. The germline V gene encodes CDR1 MNHEY and CDR2 SVGEGT. The CDR3 totals 14 residues. V was pared by 2 bases and J by 7 bases, with 2 bases of the junction left unmatched. CDR3 DNA: TGTGCCAGCAGTTACGGACTAGCGGAGAATGAGCAGTTCTTC. Its translation: CASSYGLAENEQFF.

The chain has TRBV7-9 and TRBJ1-2; perhaps TRBD1 as D (5 bases). The CDR3 sequence is 14 residues long. V lost 3 bases, J lost 7 bases, and 15 bases lay in between. Germline values: CDR1 SEHNR, CDR2 FQNEAQ (reference sequence). DNA for the CDR3: TGTGCCAGCAGCTTGGACACCCTCAAGATTGGCTACACCTTC. Residues: CASSLDTLKIGYTF.